The rows below give T cell receptor beta chains drawn from one sample of a study of human T cells and chemical hapten exposure. TCRdb passed the RACE reads through MiXCR, listing each CDR3 protein once. The data contain roughly 72,000 distinct CDR3 sequences, 10% of them singletons. The sequencing used whole blood, collected in connection with sensitization to the hapten diphenylcyclopropenone (DPC). The source is a woman between 50 and 59 years old with alopecia areata. Some clones in this sample may be carry-over from other donors' samples. CDR3s include the opening cysteine and the closing phenylalanine or tryptophan. The D gene is left open where the match is weak. Rows give clone size only sometimes, using once, few, many, or a class for an expanded clone.

D,J,V,size,CDR3,DNA
TRBD1,TRBJ1-6,TRBV3-1,few,CASSQGQGLNSPLHF,TGTGCCAGCAGCCAAGGACAGGGATTAAATTCACCCCTCCACTTT
NA,TRBJ1-2,TRBV18,few,CASSPPGRTPNYGYTF,TGTGCCAGCTCACCACCGGGAAGGACACCTAACTATGGCTACACCTTC
TRBD1,TRBJ1-5,TRBV24-1,NA,CATSTTGEGNQPQHF,TGTGCCACCAGTACGACAGGGGAGGGCAATCAGCCCCAGCATTTT
NA,TRBJ1-6,TRBV28,few,CASSPARGSYSPLHF,TGTGCCAGCAGTCCCGCCAGGGGCAGTTATTCACCCCTCCACTTT
NA,TRBJ2-5,TRBV3-1,NA,CASSQVNREETQYF,TGTGCCAGCAGCCAAGTTAACAGGGAAGAGACCCAGTACTTC
TRBD1,TRBJ1-4,TRBV5-5,few,CASSLRGTGSFLPTNEKLFF,TGTGCCAGCAGCTTGAGGGGGACAGGATCATTCCTTCCAACTAATGAAAAACTGTTTTTT
TRBD2,TRBJ2-5,TRBV7-3,few,CASSLGGREETQYF,TGTGCCAGCAGCTTGGGCGGGAGAGAAGAGACCCAGTACTTC
NA,TRBJ1-2,TRBV29-1,NA,CRVPYGYTF,TGCAGAGTCCCCTATGGCTACACCTTC
TRBD1,TRBJ1-1,TRBV18,few,CASSPAQGGTEAFF,TGTGCCAGCTCACCAGCACAGGGGGGGACTGAAGCTTTCTTT
NA,TRBJ2-6,TRBV7-3,NA,CASSSRGSSSGANVLTF,TGTGCCAGCAGCTCCCGAGGCAGTTCTTCTGGGGCCAACGTCCTGACTTTC
NA,TRBJ2-1,TRBV24-1,few,CATALGGEYEQFF,TGTGCCACTGCTTTGGGGGGAGAATATGAGCAGTTCTTC
NA,TRBJ2-5,TRBV18,NA,CASSPPASTVETQYF,TGTGCCAGCTCACCCCCTGCGTCGACGGTGGAGACCCAGTACTTC
NA,TRBJ2-3,TRBV4-3,many,CASSQMGQWGADTQYF,TGCGCCAGCAGCCAAATGGGACAGTGGGGGGCAGATACGCAGTATTTT
NA,TRBJ2-5,TRBV18,many,CASSPTGLLQETQYF,TGTGCCAGCTCACCTACAGGACTACTCCAAGAGACCCAGTACTTC
TRBD2,TRBJ2-7,TRBV5-4,NA,CASSPTSSGRLYEQYF,TGTGCCAGCAGCCCGACTTCTAGCGGGAGGCTCTACGAGCAGTACTTC
NA,TRBJ2-5,TRBV28,NA,CASRVSGQETQYF,TGTGCCAGCAGGGTTAGCGGACAAGAGACCCAGTACTTC
NA,TRBJ2-4,TRBV3-1,few,CASSQATGYIQYF,TGTGCCAGCAGCCAAGCCACGGGTTACATTCAGTACTTC
NA,TRBJ1-5,TRBV28,few,CATDQSNQPQHF,TGTGCCACTGACCAAAGCAATCAGCCCCAGCATTTT
NA,TRBJ2-3,TRBV12-2,few,CASRWGRGPSGTDTQYF,TGTGCAAGTCGCTGGGGTCGGGGTCCCTCGGGCACAGATACGCAGTATTTT
NA,TRBJ2-7,TRBV27,few,CASGGRDGGYEQYF,TGTGCCAGCGGAGGCCGGGACGGGGGCTACGAGCAGTACTTC
TRBD1,TRBJ2-7,TRBV6-5,few,CASSQRTGTYEQYF,TGTGCCAGCAGTCAAAGGACAGGGACCTACGAGCAGTACTTC
NA,TRBJ2-5,TRBV7-6,few,CASSLDPTGYETQYF,TGTGCCAGCAGCTTAGACCCTACAGGGTACGAGACCCAGTACTTC
NA,TRBJ1-1,TRBV2,few,CASRGTFMNTEAFF,TGTGCCAGCAGGGGGACTTTTATGAACACTGAAGCTTTCTTT
NA,TRBJ1-5,TRBV20-1,few,CSATGGNQPQHF,TGCAGTGCTACGGGGGGGAATCAGCCCCAGCATTTT
NA,TRBJ2-2,TRBV9,few,CASSVSHAGELFF,TGTGCCAGCAGCGTATCCCACGCCGGGGAGCTGTTTTTT
TRBD1,TRBJ2-7,TRBV9,many,CASSVGTGFREQYF,TGTGCCAGCAGCGTAGGGACAGGCTTTCGCGAGCAGTACTTC
NA,TRBJ2-7,TRBV4-2,few,CASSQDLGGAPAYEQYF,TGTGCCAGCAGCCAAGATCTAGGGGGGGCTCCCGCCTACGAGCAGTACTTC
NA,TRBJ2-1,TRBV2,NA,CASNPSAAYNEQFF,TGTGCCAGCAACCCCTCGGCAGCCTACAATGAGCAGTTCTTC
TRBD1,TRBJ1-3,TRBV6-6,few,CASSYSTGVGNTIYF,TGTGCCAGCAGTTACTCGACAGGGGTAGGAAACACCATATATTTT
TRBD1,TRBJ2-1,TRBV11-1,few,CASSPPPGQGAGEQFF,TGTGCCAGCAGCCCCCCCCCGGGACAGGGGGCAGGGGAGCAGTTCTTC
NA,TRBJ1-5,TRBV19,NA,CASSIGATYSNQPQHF,TGTGCCAGTAGTATCGGGGCAACATATAGCAATCAGCCCCAGCATTTT
TRBD1,TRBJ2-7,TRBV12-3/TRBV12-4,NA,CASTRTGGTYEQYF,TGTGCCAGCACCCGGACAGGGGGAACCTACGAGCAGTACTTC
NA,TRBJ2-4,TRBV12-2,few,CASRRDRLLAKNIQYF,TGTGCAAGTCGCAGGGACAGACTTCTAGCCAAAAACATTCAGTACTTC
NA,TRBJ2-1,TRBV7-2,NA,CASSPKRYEQFF,TGTGCCAGCAGCCCAAAGAGGTATGAGCAGTTCTTC
NA,TRBJ2-6,TRBV5-6,many,CASSQSGANVLTF,TGTGCCAGCAGCCAATCTGGGGCCAACGTCCTGACTTTC
NA,TRBJ2-1,TRBV11-2,many,CASSIRGDEQFF,TGTGCCAGCAGTATACGGGGAGATGAGCAGTTCTTC
TRBD2,TRBJ2-1,TRBV11-2,few,CASSFSSGINEQFF,TGTGCCAGCAGCTTCAGTAGCGGGATCAATGAGCAGTTCTTC
NA,TRBJ2-4,TRBV28,NA,CASSQTAGGNIQYF,TGTGCCAGCAGCCAAACTGCAGGGGGGAACATTCAGTACTTC
NA,TRBJ1-1,TRBV7-9,many,CASSSAVGGQQAFF,TGTGCCAGCAGCTCCGCCGTGGGGGGGCAGCAAGCTTTCTTT
TRBD1,TRBJ1-2,TRBV27,NA,CASSPTGRTGKGYTF,TGTGCCAGCAGTCCCACTGGACGGACAGGGAAGGGCTACACCTTC